The following is a T cell receptor beta chain sequence with its context. The antigen is undetermined. The CDR3 is made up of 13 amino acids. Germline-derived CDR1 and CDR2 are KGHSH and LQKENI. The V end was cut by 0 bases, the J end by 6 bases, with 5 bases between. The record originates from a study of T-cell memory formation after mild COVID-19. Overall study findings and caveats: Researchers found some responding clones in pre-infection memory, a sign that cross-reactive memory joined. Clones that contracted clustered mainly in CM and EM if CD4+ and in EMRA if CD8+.

UMIs and sample barcodes were carried by the TCR alpha and TCR beta cDNA libraries that 5'RACE produced using constant-segment primers. TCRdb used MiXCR to reprocess the 5' RACE reads, holding one entry per CDR3 protein. The profile covers about 190,000 distinct CDR3 sequences, with approximately 10% appearing a single time and just over 3% taken by the ten largest. The receptor was derived from a man younger than 30 who had mild COVID-19 (a few samples of this study predate the infection). Cell type and time point are not known. The chain couples TRBV18 to TRBJ2-2, with D hard to call. Sequenced: PBMCs or a T cell subset sorted from them (not recorded which). In DNA, the CDR3 is TGTGCCAGCTCACCACCGCCGTCCGGGGAGCTGTTTTTT. Translating it yields CASSPPPSGELFF.